This TCR beta chain was sequenced in a study of blood T cell repertoires in COVID-19. The CDR3 extends over 15 amino acids. The V and J ends lost 5 bases and 4 bases, in that order; junction bases with no gene match: 7. Germline CDR1 reads SGHDN; CDR2 reads FVKESK. Produced via immunoSEQ multiplex PCR; TCRdb's table is partial and in-frame only. The sample holds roughly 290,000 clones, about 89% seen once. Input material: peripheral blood. The source of this sequence is a woman in her sixties with acute or convalescent COVID-19. V usage is TRBV14 and J usage is TRBJ2-2; TRBD1 matches at 7 bases. CDR3 residues: CASSAITGATGELFF. DNA for the CDR3: TGTGCCAGCAGCGCGATTACAGGGGCCACCGGGGAGCTGTTTTTT. Complete variable domain (other parts from reference TRBV14 and TRBJ2-2): EAGVTQFPSHSVIEKGQTVTLRCDPISGHDNLYWYRRVMGKEIKFLLHFVKESKQDESGMPNNRFLAERTGGTYSTLKVQPAELEDSGVYFCASSAITGATGELFFGEGSRLTVL.